The TCR beta chain described here comes from a study of blood T cell repertoires in COVID-19. Study details: Samples of COVID-19 (acute and convalescent) were obtained from the United States, Italy and Spain.

Germline CDR1 SGHDT, CDR2 YYEEEE. Trimming left V 1 base short and J 2 bases short, with 9 bases between. This CDR3 is 14 amino acids long. In the original workflow: By means of reference gene primer amplification, nucleated cell counts were estimated. Method: immunoSEQ multiplex PCR; TCRdb's copy keeps in-frame clones and lacks some. For V, J and clone size, that table is used; D and trimming come from the DNA. The sample carries around 150,000 clones, about 83% recorded once. The material sequenced was peripheral blood. The chain couples TRBV5-6 to TRBJ2-5, with D maybe TRBD1 (6 bases). This receptor was taken from a man in his fifties or sixties with acute or convalescent COVID-19. The CDR3 loop reads CASSLNTGQETQYF. The DNA for the CDR3 is TGTGCCAGCAGCTTGAATACAGGGCAAGAGACCCAGTACTTC.